The entry below gives a single TCR beta chain sequence along with its context. Source study methods: Estimates of nucleated cell counts were drawn from the amplification of reference gene primers. The method was immunoSEQ multiplex PCR; TCRdb's version includes in-frame clones alone and lacks a portion of them. D and trimming come from the DNA, and the V and J calls and clone size come from that table. The sample consists of over 150,000 clones, 87% of them appearing once. The data were taken from a study of blood T cell repertoires in COVID-19. Two negative PCRs, clearance, or symptom resolution characterized the recovered Cohort 3 donors. The sequence came from a woman aged 25 to 45 who had recovered from COVID-19. Sequencing was performed on PBMCs or T cells enriched from blood (not recorded which).

CDR3 DNA: TGTGCCAGCAGTCCTTCTAGCGGGGGGGTCGCAGATACGCAGTATTTT. Its translation is CASSPSSGGVADTQYF. This rearrangement joins TRBV28 to TRBJ2-3; TRBD2 agrees at 12 bases. With V trimmed by 5 bases and J by 4 bases, 7 bases remained unmatched. The CDR3 length is 16 residues. Germline V lookup: CDR1 MDHEN, CDR2 SYDVKM.